This T cell receptor beta chain was sequenced during a study of T cells in Graves' hyperthyroidism and ophthalmopathy. Amplification of TCR beta CDR3 regions was performed using RNA transcripts as template. First-round RT-PCR targeting the TCR CDR3 was performed with the HTBI primer set. TCRdb reanalysed the multiplex PCR reads using MiXCR and keeps one entry per CDR3 protein. The profile shows 250,000 to 300,000 distinct CDR3 sequences, over 15% of them singletons. Germline lookup yields CDR1 DFQATT and CDR2 SNEGSKA (reference sequence). This CDR3 has 13 residues. V gave up 3 bases and J gave up 4 bases, with 12 bases separating them. Active moderate-to-severe ophthalmopathy, Clinical Activity Score at least 3, NOSPECS at least 4, under 3 months' duration. Over 9 ml of fresh peripheral blood supplied the PBMCs. Overall study findings and caveats: Through a model of 13 V-J features, ophthalmopathy was separated from stable hyperthyroidism.

This clonotype was counted ten times or more. Antigen: not known. The V and J genes are TRBV20-1 and TRBJ1-1, with unresolved D. Input material: blood. This sequence was found in a woman aged 60-70 years with Graves' ophthalmopathy. The CDR3 DNA reads TGCAGTGCTAGTGATTCCGGGAGCACTGAAGCTTTCTTT. This translates into CSASDSGSTEAFF.